These 3 T cell receptor beta chains were sequenced from one sample in a study of STAT3 mutations in large granular lymphocyte leukemia (dated by TCRdb to the late 2010s). Paper-wide results and their limitations: All T-LGLL patients had at least one immunodominant TCRbeta clonotype, and roughly half had multiple immunodominant subclonotypes.

Library preparation was by the immunoSEQ multiplex PCR assay. TCRdb took this table from immuneACCESS and kept in-frame rearrangements with V and J called. Such tables lack part of the clones; where checked against another copy, unresolved V genes explain under half of the gap, and the rest is unexplained. Counted in this sample were 5,000 to 7,000 clones; 45% to 60% of them appeared once. The ten largest clonotypes hold approximately 76% of the sample. Their target antigens are unknown. Source material: peripheral blood mononuclear cells. These receptors all stem from a boy aged 10-17 years with T-cell large granular lymphocyte leukemia. Some clones in this sample may be carry-over from other donors' samples. The age is the age at diagnosis.

The gene calls are TRBV29-1 and TRBJ2-5; the match to TRBD2 covers 12 bases. The CDR3 is 17 amino acids. J was trimmed by 6 bases and V by 4 bases; bases with no gene match: 15. CDR1 is SQVTM and CDR2 is ANQGSEA in the germline V gene. The CDR3 sequence is CSVVPSGGAILLKTQYF. The CDR3 DNA follows: TGCAGCGTTGTGCCTAGCGGGGGGGCCATATTATTGAAGACCCAGTACTTC.

This chain joins TRBV6-5 and TRBJ2-7; D remains ambiguous. The V and J ends lost 2 bases and 5 bases respectively, with 10 bases between them. The CDR3 contains 13 residues. Germline lookup yields CDR1 MNHEY and CDR2 SVGAGI. CDR3 loop: CASSYPGSDEQYF. The CDR3 DNA is TGTGCCAGCAGTTACCCAGGTAGTGACGAGCAGTACTTC.

This chain links TRBV5-4 with TRBJ1-1; D may be TRBD1 (5 bases). V was clipped by 3 bases and J by 4 bases, with 13 bases between them. In germline, CDR1 is SGHNT, CDR2 YYREEE (reference sequence). The CDR3 is 14 residues long. The CDR3 coding sequence is TGTGCCAGCAGCTCGGGCGGGGCGACCACTGAAGCTTTCTTT. Amino acid sequence: CASSSGGATTEAFF.